The 28 T cell receptor beta chains presented below share a single source sample, sequenced in a study of PD-L1 blockade in urothelial cancer. Data came from immunoSEQ multiplex PCR; TCRdb stores just in-frame clones and leaves some out. The sample comprises 25,000 to 30,000 clones, roughly 80% of which are singletons, and roughly 2.1% rests with the top ten. The source was PBMCs, collected around atezolizumab (anti-PD-L1) treatment. The receptor set was obtained from a man aged 45-65 years with urothelial cancer.

The V and J genes are TRBV9 and TRBJ1-2; 10 nucleotides match TRBD1. J gave up 0 bases and V 0 bases, and 5 bases lay outside the gene matches. The germline gives CDR1 SGDLS, CDR2 YYNGEE. There are 17 residues in the CDR3. The CDR3 reads CASSVAPDRGSNYGYTF. Here the CDR3 DNA reads TGTGCCAGCAGCGTAGCCCCGGACAGGGGGTCTAACTATGGCTACACCTTC. Full variable domain (outside the CDR3, taken from reference TRBV9 and TRBJ1-2): DSGVTQTPKHLITATGQRVTLRCSPRSGDLSVYWYQQSLDQGLQFLIQYYNGEERAKGNILERFSAQQFPDLHSELNLSSLELGDSALYFCASSVAPDRGSNYGYTFGSGTRLTVV.

Only a few counts were recorded for this clone. The V and J genes are TRBV13 and TRBJ1-5; D is uncertain. The V end lost 5 bases, the J end lost 4 bases, and 6 bases lay between the germline ends. The CDR3 covers 12 residues. Looked up from germline, CDR1 is PRHDT and CDR2 is FYEKMQ (reference sequence). Here the CDR3 reads CASSRANQPQHF. In DNA, the CDR3 is TGTGCCAGCAGCCGAGCAAATCAGCCCCAGCATTTT. The full variable domain, with the rest looked up from reference TRBV13 and TRBJ1-5, is AAGVIQSPRHLIKEKRETATLKCYPIPRHDTVYWYQQGPGQDPQFLISFYEKMQSDKGSIPDRFSAQQFSDYHSELNMSSLELGDSALYFCASSRANQPQHFGDGTRLSIL.

The chain recombines TRBV7-2 with TRBJ2-5, with D maybe TRBD2 (6 bases). V dropped 1 base and J dropped 5 bases, with 11 bases sitting between them. The CDR3 contains 14 residues. The V gene's germline CDR1 is SGHTA and CDR2 FQGNSA. The CDR3 sequence is CASSLGGVRETQYF. CDR3 nucleotide sequence: TGTGCCAGCAGCTTAGGCGGGGTTCGGGAGACCCAGTACTTC.

The chain is built from TRBV4-1 and TRBJ1-2, with 7 bases fitting TRBD1. CDR3 size: 19 residues. J gave up 0 bases and V 4 bases, and 17 bases lay outside the gene matches. Germline CDR1 and CDR2: MGHRA and YSYEKL. The CDR3 is CASSPKGGEWGIANYGYTF. CDR3 nucleotide sequence: TGCGCCAGCAGCCCCAAAGGGGGCGAGTGGGGTATTGCTAACTATGGCTACACCTTC.

The gene calls are TRBV7-6 and TRBJ2-5; no firm D call. Looked up from germline, CDR1 is SGHVS and CDR2 is FNYEAQ. The V end was cut by 0 bases, the J end by 0 bases, with 8 bases between. The CDR3 is 15 amino acids. This CDR3 reads CASSLAGTYQETQYF. The CDR3 DNA follows: TGTGCCAGCAGCTTAGCGGGCACATACCAAGAGACCCAGTACTTC.

This clone showed up just once. The chain joins TRBV2 to TRBJ2-6; TRBD1 matches at 8 bases. The CDR3 has 15 amino acids. Germline CDR1 is SNHLY and CDR2 is FYNNEI. Trimming cost V 5 bases and J 2 bases; bases outside gene matches: 2. The chain's CDR3 is CASSSGQAGANVLTF. The DNA for the CDR3 is TGTGCCAGCAGTTCGGGACAGGCTGGGGCCAACGTCCTGACTTTC.

This chain joins TRBV5-1 and TRBJ2-1, with 9 bases that match TRBD2. Trimming removed 2 bases from V and 9 bases from J; junction bases left unmatched: 9. Germline lookup yields CDR1 SGHRS and CDR2 YFSETQ. The CDR3 length is 15 residues. The CDR3 DNA is TGCGCCAGCAGCTTAGCTAGCGGGACTTGGAGTGAGCAGTTCTTC. Translation: CASSLASGTWSEQFF. Supplemented by reference TRBV5-1 and TRBJ2-1, the full variable domain reads KAGVTQTPRYLIKTRGQQVTLSCSPISGHRSVSWYQQTPGQGLQFLFEYFSETQRNKGNFPGRFSGRQFSNSRSEMNVSTLELGDSALYLCASSLASGTWSEQFFGPGTRLTVL.

A single count supports this clone. The V and J genes are TRBV4-1 and TRBJ2-1; the D gene is possibly TRBD2 (6 bases). From germline, CDR1 is MGHRA and CDR2 YSYEKL. V gave up 2 bases and J gave up 3 bases, with 11 bases separating them. The CDR3 extends over 15 amino acids. The CDR3 nucleotides are TGCGCCAGCAGCCAAAGGTTAGCGGACTACAATGAGCAGTTCTTC. This codes for CASSQRLADYNEQFF.

The DNA of the CDR3 is TGTGCCAGCGACGAAGGAGGGGGAGCGGGAGCCTACGAGCAGTACTTC. Translation: CASDEGGGAGAYEQYF. V usage is TRBV5-6 and J usage is TRBJ2-7, with 8 bases lining up with TRBD2. Trimming at V came to 7 bases and at J to 2 bases, leaving 14 bases not matched to a gene. CDR1 is SGHDT, CDR2 YYEEEE, per germline. This CDR3 comprises 16 residues.

This clone has only one observation. The chain employs TRBV29-1 and TRBJ1-1; 9 nucleotides line up with TRBD1. V shed 8 bases and J 9 bases; nucleotides not matched to a gene: 7. The CDR3 loop spans 11 amino acids. Looked up from germline, CDR1 is SQVTM and CDR2 is ANQGSEA. CDR3 region: CSLWGQGKAFF. The CDR3 nucleotides read TGCAGCCTCTGGGGACAGGGCAAAGCTTTCTTT.

The rearrangement links TRBV19 to TRBJ2-2; D not certain. This CDR3 contains 16 residues. Per the germline V gene, CDR1 is LNHDA and CDR2 is SQIVND (reference sequence). Between the trimmed V and J ends, which lost 2 bases and 0 bases, there was a span of 10 bases. CDR3 bases: TGTGCCAGTAGTATATGGTTCGGAGCGAACACCGGGGAGCTGTTTTTT. This codes for CASSIWFGANTGELFF.

The gene calls are TRBV5-4 and TRBJ2-2; tentative D call: TRBD1 (7 bases). This CDR3 is 13 amino acids long. The germline V gene has CDR1 SGHNT and CDR2 YYREEE (reference sequence). Between the trimmed V and J ends, which lost 8 bases and 7 bases, there was a span of 15 bases. This CDR3 reads CASSRGDHGELFF. DNA of the CDR3: TGTGCCAGTTCCAGGGGGGATCACGGGGAGCTGTTTTTT.

This clone was seen only a few times. The V gene is TRBV5-6, the J gene TRBJ2-1, with TRBD2 as a possible D gene (5 bases). CDR3 length: 16 amino acids. V shed 2 bases and J shed 1 base, with 13 bases lying between them. Germline CDR1 is SGHDT and CDR2 is YYEEEE. The CDR3 is CASSFLGGPSYNEQFF. The CDR3 nucleotides read TGTGCCAGCAGCTTTTTGGGCGGGCCATCCTACAATGAGCAGTTCTTC.

V is TRBV10-3 and J is TRBJ2-1; 12 bases are shared with TRBD2. The V and J ends lost 3 bases and 3 bases, in that order; junction bases with no gene match: 12. CDR3 length: 19 residues. In germline, CDR1 is ENHRY, CDR2 SYGVKD. CDR3 amino acids: CAISDLGLAGGLNYNEQFF. CDR3 nucleotides: TGTGCCATCAGTGATTTAGGGCTAGCGGGAGGGCTGAACTACAATGAGCAGTTCTTC.

This sequence joins TRBV14 and TRBJ2-2; D unclear. V was pared by 3 bases and J by 8 bases, with 4 bases between. The CDR3 consists of 11 residues. CDR1 SGHDN and CDR2 FVKESK come from the germline V gene. DNA of the CDR3: TGTGCCAGCAGCCAGCAGGGGGAGCTGTTTTTT. Translation gives CASSQQGELFF. Full variable domain (remainder filled in from reference TRBV14 and TRBJ2-2): EAGVTQFPSHSVIEKGQTVTLRCDPISGHDNLYWYRRVMGKEIKFLLHFVKESKQDESGMPNNRFLAERTGGTYSTLKVQPAELEDSGVYFCASSQQGELFFGEGSRLTVL.

This clone came up once. The rearrangement uses TRBV7-3 and TRBJ1-1; 10 bases agree with TRBD1. Per germline, CDR1 SGHTA and CDR2 FQGTGA. Trimming at V came to 5 bases and at J to 0 bases, leaving 9 bases not matched to a gene. The CDR3 sequence is 17 residues long. CDR3 DNA sequence: TGTGCCAGCAGCCCTGGGGGGACAGGGGCCGTGAACACTGAAGCTTTCTTT. The encoded protein is CASSPGGTGAVNTEAFF.

The V gene is TRBV7-2, the J gene TRBJ1-6; weak D call: TRBD1 (5 bases). The CDR3 is made up of 16 amino acids. Germline CDR1 reads SGHTA; CDR2 reads FQGNSA. V was shortened by 1 base and J by 5 bases, with 12 bases between the two germline ends. The DNA for the CDR3 is TGTGCCAGCAGCTTAGGGGGGGGACGGAATAATTCACCCCTCCACTTT. Encoded protein: CASSLGGGRNNSPLHF.

The sample holds a few counts of this clone. The V and J genes are TRBV6-4 and TRBJ1-5, with 8 bases fitting TRBD1. Germline V gene data show CDR1 as MRHNA and CDR2 as SNTAGT. This CDR3 region has 15 residues. J gave up 6 bases and V 2 bases, and 6 bases lay outside the gene matches. The CDR3 nucleotides are TGTGCCAGCAGTGACGCGGCGGGGACAGGTCAGCCCCAGCATTTT. Translated: CASSDAAGTGQPQHF.

The CDR3 loop is CASSYSGRGADAFF. The CDR3 nucleotides are TGTGCCAGCAGTTACTCAGGCAGGGGCGCGGATGCTTTCTTT. This chain joins TRBV6-6 and TRBJ1-1, with D maybe TRBD1 (6 bases). V lost 0 bases to trimming and J lost 11 bases, with 16 bases between them. Germline loops: CDR1 MNHNY, CDR2 SVGAGI (reference sequence). The CDR3 sequence is 14 residues long.

V and J are TRBV15 and TRBJ2-2; 8 nucleotides agree with TRBD1. The CDR3 is made up of 17 amino acids. J was trimmed by 3 bases and V by 0 bases; bases with no gene match: 6. The germline CDR1 and CDR2 sequences are LNHNV and YYDKDF (reference sequence). In DNA, the CDR3 is TGTGCCACCAGCAGAGAGGCCGGACAGGGCCACACCGGGGAGCTGTTTTTT. Translating gives CATSREAGQGHTGELFF.

This chain connects TRBV11-1 to TRBJ2-2, with D perhaps matching TRBD2 (6 bases). The germline CDR1 and CDR2 sequences are SGHAT and FQDESV (reference sequence). The CDR3 extends over 14 amino acids. V lost 4 bases and J lost 0, with 6 bases in between. CDR3 nucleotides: TGTGCCAGCAGCTGGGGGGCGAACACCGGGGAGCTGTTTTTT. Protein sequence: CASSWGANTGELFF.

DNA of the CDR3: TGTGCCAGCAGCTTGGCCGCTAGCGGGAGGCGGAATGAGCAGTTCTTC. Residues: CASSLAASGRRNEQFF. The chain has TRBV5-4 and TRBJ2-1, with 11 bases identical to TRBD2. This CDR3 is 16 amino acids long. The junction had 6 bases not matched to a gene; V was cut back by 0 bases and J by 7 bases. Germline values: CDR1 SGHNT, CDR2 YYREEE (reference sequence).

The rearrangement links TRBV18 to TRBJ1-1; D is uncertain. CDR3 length equals 13 residues. The V end was cut by 3 bases, the J end by 6 bases, with 11 bases between. CDR1 and CDR2 from the germline V gene are KGHSH and LQKENI. CDR3 protein: CASSPIHGAEAFF. CDR3 in DNA: TGTGCCAGCTCACCTATCCACGGGGCTGAAGCTTTCTTT.

This clone was seen once. V is TRBV29-1 and J is TRBJ2-7; the match to TRBD1 covers 11 bases. Per the germline V gene, CDR1 is SQVTM and CDR2 is ANQGSEA. V gave up 7 bases and J gave up 6 bases; unmatched junction bases: 5. The CDR3 has 12 amino acids. DNA for the CDR3: TGCAGCGGCGCCGGGACAGGGGGCGAGCAGTACTTC. Translated, it gives CSGAGTGGEQYF.

The V gene is TRBV7-9, the J gene TRBJ2-7; D is unclear. This CDR3 region has 14 residues. V lost 6 bases and J 4 bases, leaving 16 bases between the germline ends. Germline V gene sequence: CDR1 SEHNR, CDR2 FQNEAQ (reference sequence). As DNA, the CDR3 is TGTGCCAGCAGAGAAGTCCCCCCGGGTTACGAGCAGTACTTC. Its protein is CASREVPPGYEQYF.

The rearrangement uses TRBV5-6 and TRBJ1-1, with 7 bases identical to TRBD1. Per the germline V gene, CDR1 is SGHDT and CDR2 is YYEEEE. Trimming at V came to 4 bases and at J to 0 bases, leaving 9 bases not matched to a gene. This CDR3 has 16 amino acids. The CDR3 protein is CASSPLPGQVNTEAFF. DNA of the CDR3: TGTGCCAGCAGCCCCCTCCCCGGACAGGTGAACACTGAAGCTTTCTTT.

This chain uses TRBV5-8 with TRBJ2-5, with a weak D call TRBD2 (5 bases). The CDR3 length is 15 residues. The V end lost 0 bases, the J end lost 5 bases, and 14 bases lay between the germline ends. CDR1 is SGHTS and CDR2 is YDEGEE in the germline V gene. The CDR3 here is CASSLAGMGGETQYF. The CDR3 DNA sequence: TGTGCCAGCAGCTTGGCGGGGATGGGCGGGGAGACCCAGTACTTC.

The CDR3 coding sequence is TGCGCCAGCAGTGAAGCGGGAGTGGTGAACGAGCAGTACTTC. This sequence encodes CASSEAGVVNEQYF. This sequence joins TRBV10-2 and TRBJ2-7, with 8 bases matching TRBD2. The CDR3 is 14 amino acids. The V segment lost 3 bases and the J segment 5 bases; nucleotides outside the gene matches: 6. Germline V gene lookup returns CDR1 WSHSY and CDR2 SAAADI.